What follows are 32 T cell receptor beta chains derived from one specimen sequenced in a study of T-cell memory formation after mild COVID-19. MiXCR was run by TCRdb on the 5' RACE reads, yielding one entry per CDR3 protein. The sample contains 55,000 to 80,000 distinct CDR3 sequences, 9.3% of which appear only once. Sequenced material: PBMCs or a T cell subset sorted from them (not recorded which). All receptors derive from a man younger than 35 who had mild COVID-19 (a few samples of this study predate the infection). Cell type and time point are not known.

This clonotype was observed a handful of times. This sequence joins TRBV10-3 and TRBJ2-7; 7 bases agree with TRBD2. Trimming took 4 bases from V and 3 from J; bases not matched to a gene: 6. Germline V gene lookup returns CDR1 ENHRY and CDR2 SYGVKD. This CDR3 contains 14 residues. The CDR3 sequence: CAISVGGEYYEQYF. CDR3 DNA: TGTGCCATCAGTGTTGGGGGGGAGTACTACGAGCAGTACTTC.

This clonotype was picked up a small number of times. The chain links TRBV12-3 or TRBV12-4 to TRBJ1-3; no firm D call. The CDR3 is made up of 13 amino acids. Between the trimmed V and J ends, which lost 5 bases and 4 bases, there was a span of 9 bases. CDR3 sequence (DNA): TGTGCCAGCAGTCCATCGGAGGGAAACACCATATATTTT. Its translation: CASSPSEGNTIYF.

This chain joins TRBV12-3 or TRBV12-4 and TRBJ2-5; D is perhaps TRBD2 (6 bases). The CDR3 spans 14 residues. The V end lost 5 bases, the J end lost 2 bases, and 12 bases lay between the germline ends. The CDR3, as DNA: TGTGCCAGCAGTACCGGGACTTTTCAAGAGACCCAGTACTTC. The encoded protein is CASSTGTFQETQYF.

The V gene is TRBV20-1, the J gene TRBJ1-4; no clear D. The V gene's germline CDR1 is DFQATT and CDR2 SNEGSKA (reference sequence). This CDR3 has 13 amino acids. Trimming removed 6 bases from V and 10 bases from J, with 18 bases in between. For the CDR3, the DNA is TGCAGTGCCACAGTAGGGAGTCTCGCAAAACTGTTTTTT. Protein: CSATVGSLAKLFF.

This clonotype was found many times. This chain uses TRBV6-2 or TRBV6-3 with TRBJ2-1; D remains ambiguous. The ends were cut back, 4 bases at V and 9 bases at J, with 10 bases in the middle. The CDR3 contains 12 residues. Germline loops: CDR1 MNHEY, CDR2 SVGEGT. The CDR3 sequence is CASSWAGGEQFF. The DNA for the CDR3 is TGTGCCAGCAGTTGGGCCGGCGGTGAGCAGTTCTTC.

The V and J genes are TRBV29-1 and TRBJ2-3, with D unclear. This CDR3 is 12 amino acids long. V lost 3 bases, J lost 5 bases, and 9 bases lay in between. Germline CDR1 reads SQVTM; CDR2 reads ANQGSEA. The CDR3 region is CSVDRLGDTQYF. CDR3 coding DNA: TGCAGCGTTGATCGGCTAGGAGATACGCAGTATTTT.

In its sample, this clonotype was seen a few times. The chain combines TRBV30 with TRBJ2-3; D perhaps matches TRBD1 (5 bases). There are 10 residues in the CDR3. Looked up from germline, CDR1 is GTSNPN and CDR2 is SVGIG (reference sequence). Deletions cut 4 bases from V and 6 bases from J, with 5 bases between. The CDR3 sequence is CAWTGDTQYF. CDR3 DNA: TGTGCCTGGACAGGGGATACGCAGTATTTT. The entire variable domain, with the rest obtained from reference TRBV30 and TRBJ2-3, is as follows: SQTIHQWPATLVQPVGSPLSLECTVEGTSNPNLYWYRQAAGRGLQLLFYSVGIGQISSEVPQNLSASRPQDRQFILSSKKLLLSDSGFYLCAWTGDTQYFGPGTRLTVL.

This clonotype has just a few counts. J is TRBJ1-1 and V is TRBV5-1, with 9 positions matching TRBD1. The length of the CDR3 is 15 residues. Trimming at V came to 4 bases and at J to 4 bases, leaving 8 bases not matched to a gene. The germline V gene has CDR1 SGHRS and CDR2 YFSETQ. This chain's CDR3 is CASSGGQGWSTEAFF. The CDR3 nucleotides read TGCGCCAGCAGCGGCGGACAGGGGTGGAGCACTGAAGCTTTCTTT.

This clonotype turned up a few times. This chain joins TRBV6-6 and TRBJ2-2; the D gene is possibly TRBD2 (6 bases). CDR1 and CDR2 from the germline V gene are MNHNY and SVGAGI (reference sequence). The CDR3 is 15 residues long. V was shortened by 5 bases and J by 5 bases, with 15 bases between the two germline ends. In nucleotides, the CDR3 is TGTGCCAGCAGTCGCGTTGAGGGAGGTACCGGGGAGCTGTTTTTT. This sequence encodes CASSRVEGGTGELFF.

The chain joins TRBV20-1 to TRBJ2-5; D is perhaps TRBD2 (5 bases). This CDR3 region has 16 residues. Trimming stripped 2 bases from V and 3 bases from J, with 19 bases between. The germline CDR1 and CDR2 sequences are DFQATT and SNEGSKA (reference sequence). The CDR3 DNA follows: TGCAGTGCTAGAAACCTCCTGCGGCGGGCGAAAGAGACCCAGTACTTC. Protein: CSARNLLRRAKETQYF.

Points on this clonotype: A clone one base away is much larger, so this may be a read error. The chain links TRBV12-3 or TRBV12-4 to TRBJ2-1; a possible D gene is TRBD2 (5 bases). This CDR3 region has 15 residues. V shed 7 bases and J shed 3 bases, with 16 bases lying between them. For the CDR3, the DNA is TGTGCCAGCACCGTCGACTATATTGGCTACAATGAGCAGTTCTTC. This encodes CASTVDYIGYNEQFF.

This clonotype was detected only a few times. The chain links TRBV19 to TRBJ1-2; 8 bases map to TRBD1. The germline CDR1 and CDR2 sequences are LNHDA and SQIVND (reference sequence). The ends lost 7 bases at V and 11 bases at J; junction bases unmatched: 12. The CDR3 is made up of 13 amino acids. This CDR3 reads CASTPRQGRPYTF. CDR3 DNA: TGTGCCAGTACCCCTCGACAGGGGAGGCCATACACCTTC.

This clonotype appeared a few times. The rearrangement uses TRBV11-1 and TRBJ2-3; either TRBD1 or TRBD2 may supply D (6 bases each). The CDR3 covers 16 residues. Per germline, CDR1 SGHAT and CDR2 FQDESV (reference sequence). The V gene lost 8 bases and the J gene lost 0 bases, with 18 bases spanning the gap. The CDR3 DNA sequence: TGTGCCAGCCGGAGGGGGTACAGCGGGAGCACAGATACGCAGTATTTT. Translated, it gives CASRRGYSGSTDTQYF.

The chain joins TRBV29-1 to TRBJ2-1; D gene unclear. The CDR3 length is 11 residues. Trimming pared 4 bases from V and 6 bases from J, leaving 7 bases between. Looked up from germline, CDR1 is SQVTM and CDR2 is ANQGSEA. CDR3 coding DNA: TGCAGCGTTGTGCTTAGCAATGAGCAGTTCTTC. Encoded protein: CSVVLSNEQFF.

This clonotype was seen repeatedly, ten times or more. V and J are TRBV27 and TRBJ1-1; no clear D gene. This CDR3 contains 11 residues. Germline V lookup: CDR1 MNHEY, CDR2 SMNVEV (reference sequence). V dropped 8 bases and J dropped 6 bases, with 10 bases sitting between them. The CDR3 is CASGASAEAFF. In DNA form, the CDR3 reads TGTGCCAGCGGCGCGTCCGCTGAAGCTTTCTTT.

The chain has TRBV19 and TRBJ2-2; TRBD1 matches 7 bases. This CDR3 is 13 amino acids long. The V gene end was trimmed by 6 bases and the J gene end by 4 bases; junction bases not matched to a gene: 2. From germline, CDR1 is LNHDA and CDR2 SQIVND (reference sequence). CDR3 loop: CASSRTGTGELFF. In nucleotides, the CDR3 is TGTGCCAGTAGCAGGACAGGCACCGGGGAGCTGTTTTTT.

This clonotype came up many times. The genes are TRBV11-2 and TRBJ2-7; the D call may be TRBD1 or TRBD2 (5 bases each). The CDR3 runs 15 residues. Germline assignment: CDR1 SGHAT and CDR2 FQNNGV. Trimming took 4 bases from V and 0 from J, leaving 13 bases between them. This chain's CDR3 is CASSSISGTSYEQYF. The CDR3 bases are TGTGCCAGCAGCTCGATTTCCGGGACCTCCTACGAGCAGTACTTC.

V usage is TRBV12-3 or TRBV12-4 and J usage is TRBJ1-1, with D unclear. The germline V and J ends were trimmed by 6 bases and 5 bases, with 13 bases remaining between them. The CDR3 spans 13 residues. The CDR3 DNA is TGTGCCAGCAGCAGACGACGGAATACTGAAGCTTTCTTT. Its translation is CASSRRRNTEAFF.

This clonotype was seen a few times. This chain links TRBV19 with TRBJ2-2; unclear D gene. CDR3 length equals 13 residues. In germline, CDR1 is LNHDA, CDR2 SQIVND (reference sequence). Trimming removed 2 bases at V and 8 bases at J, with 9 bases between. CDR3 in amino acids: CASSIPVRGELFF. The CDR3 nucleotides are TGTGCCAGTAGTATACCCGTGCGGGGGGAGCTGTTTTTT.

The chain is built from TRBV6-1 and TRBJ2-5; D is uncertain. Germline CDR1 MNHNS, CDR2 SASEGT. V was cut by 6 bases and J by 2 bases, with 4 bases left in between. CDR3 size: 11 residues. CDR3 sequence (DNA): TGTGCCAGCAGAGATCAAGAGACCCAGTACTTC. As protein: CASRDQETQYF.

The V and J genes are TRBV20-1 and TRBJ1-3; 8 bases map to TRBD1. V lost 7 bases to trimming and J lost 3 bases; unmatched junction nucleotides: 8. Germline-derived CDR1 and CDR2 are DFQATT and SNEGSKA (reference sequence). The CDR3 extends over 14 amino acids. The CDR3 protein is CSVPDRAIGNTIYF. The CDR3 coding sequence is TGCAGTGTCCCGGACAGGGCAATTGGAAACACCATATATTTT.

This clonotype showed up just a few times. This rearrangement joins TRBV5-1 to TRBJ2-2, with a tentative D call TRBD1 (5 bases). V shed 5 bases and J shed 0 bases, with 8 bases lying between them. This CDR3 region has 14 residues. Germline CDR1 reads SGHRS; CDR2 reads YFSETQ. CDR3 loop: CASRGDPNTGELFF. The CDR3 region has the DNA TGCGCCAGCAGAGGGGATCCGAACACCGGGGAGCTGTTTTTT.

This clonotype was detected a few times. The rearrangement links TRBV7-2 to TRBJ2-5; D is possibly TRBD1 or TRBD2 (6 bases each). V lost 1 base and J lost 4, with 13 bases in between. The CDR3 sequence is 15 residues long. Per the germline V gene, CDR1 is SGHTA and CDR2 is FQGNSA. The CDR3 sequence: CASSLGGASRETQYF. The CDR3 region has the DNA TGTGCCAGCAGCTTAGGGGGGGCTAGTAGAGAGACCCAGTACTTC.

This clonotype was seen more than once but under ten times. The genes are TRBV11-2 and TRBJ1-1; D unresolved. Germline V gene sequence: CDR1 SGHAT, CDR2 FQNNGV. The CDR3 loop spans 12 amino acids. V was cut by 6 bases and J by 5 bases, with 10 bases left in between. The DNA of the CDR3 is TGTGCCAGCAGACATACGGGGACTGAAGCTTTCTTT. It is translated as CASRHTGTEAFF.

This clonotype showed up just a few times. V and J are TRBV5-1 and TRBJ1-6; unclear D gene. The CDR3 totals 16 residues. Per germline, CDR1 SGHRS and CDR2 YFSETQ. Trimming cost V 2 bases and J 7 bases, with 16 bases left between them. In DNA, the CDR3 is TGCGCCAGCAGCTTCCCGGATGCGGGTAGCAATTCACCCCTCCACTTT. Its protein product is CASSFPDAGSNSPLHF.

This clonotype was seen a handful of times. This chain joins TRBV20-1 and TRBJ1-1; a weak D match, TRBD1 (5 bases). CDR3 length equals 14 residues. Deletions cut 6 bases from V and 1 base from J, with 15 bases between. The V gene's germline CDR1 is DFQATT and CDR2 SNEGSKA (reference sequence). The CDR3 DNA is TGCAGTGCCCCCGCGTACGACAGGAACACTGAAGCTTTCTTT. Translated: CSAPAYDRNTEAFF.

This clonotype was seen a handful of times. This chain connects TRBV18 to TRBJ1-1; 7 positions agree with TRBD1. Germline V gives CDR1 KGHSH, CDR2 LQKENI. The J segment lost 0 bases and the V segment lost 5 bases, leaving 9 bases of the junction unmatched. This CDR3 has 16 amino acids. The chain's CDR3 is CASSYFPQGVNTEAFF. DNA of the CDR3: TGTGCCAGCTCATACTTTCCTCAGGGGGTGAACACTGAAGCTTTCTTT. The entire variable domain, with the rest obtained from reference TRBV18 and TRBJ1-1, is as follows: NAGVMQNPRHLVRRRGQEARLRCSPMKGHSHVYWYRQLPEEGLKFMVYLQKENIIDESGMPKERFSAEFPKEGPSILRIQQVVRGDSAAYFCASSYFPQGVNTEAFFGQGTRLTVV.

The chain joins TRBV7-3 to TRBJ2-1; D gene unclear. This CDR3 spans 15 amino acids. Germline CDR1 reads SGHTA; CDR2 reads FQGTGA. With 5 bases removed from V and 3 bases from J, the gap between germline ends came to 14 bases. CDR3 residues: CASSPQVAVYNEQFF. CDR3 coding DNA: TGTGCCAGCAGCCCCCAGGTGGCTGTCTACAATGAGCAGTTCTTC.

The V gene is TRBV15, the J gene TRBJ2-5, with D perhaps matching TRBD1 (6 bases). V was trimmed by 1 base and J by 5 bases, leaving 17 bases between them. The CDR3 is 16 residues long. Per the germline V gene, CDR1 is LNHNV and CDR2 is YYDKDF (reference sequence). The CDR3 protein is CATSRGLKQGAETQYF. The DNA of the CDR3 is TGTGCCACCAGCAGAGGGCTTAAACAGGGTGCGGAGACCCAGTACTTC. Full variable domain (remainder filled in from reference TRBV15 and TRBJ2-5): DAMVIQNPRYQVTQFGKPVTLSCSQTLNHNVMYWYQQKSSQAPKLLFHYYDKDFNNEADTPDNFQSRRPNTSFCFLDIRSPGLGDTAMYLCATSRGLKQGAETQYFGPGTRLLVL.

This clonotype was seen a few times. V gene TRBV20-1 combines with J gene TRBJ2-5, with D perhaps matching TRBD1 (6 bases). The V end was cut by 2 bases, the J end by 0 bases, with 7 bases between. CDR3 length: 13 amino acids. Germline V lookup: CDR1 DFQATT, CDR2 SNEGSKA (reference sequence). This CDR3 reads CSARRDNQETQYF. The CDR3 bases are TGCAGTGCTAGAAGGGACAACCAAGAGACCCAGTACTTC.

This clonotype was counted only a few times. The rearrangement links TRBV20-1 to TRBJ1-1, with no clear D. With 6 bases removed from V and 1 base from J, the gap between germline ends came to 15 bases. CDR3 size: 14 residues. CDR1 is DFQATT and CDR2 is SNEGSKA in the germline V gene (reference sequence). The CDR3 loop is CSATSGGKNTEAFF. CDR3 bases: TGCAGTGCAACCTCCGGAGGGAAGAACACTGAAGCTTTCTTT.

The CDR3 reads CASSLWTLETQYF. The CDR3 region has the DNA TGTGCCAGCAGCTTGTGGACCCTGGAGACCCAGTACTTC. This sequence joins TRBV5-6 and TRBJ2-5; D gene uncertain. Trimming removed 1 base at V and 5 bases at J, with 9 bases between. The CDR3 spans 13 residues. CDR1 and CDR2 from the germline V gene are SGHDT and YYEEEE. The entire variable domain, with the rest obtained from reference TRBV5-6 and TRBJ2-5, is as follows: DAGVTQSPTHLIKTRGQQVTLRCSPKSGHDTVSWYQQALGQGPQFIFQYYEEEERQRGNFPDRFSGHQFPNYSSELNVNALLLGDSALYLCASSLWTLETQYFGPGTRLLVL.